This T cell receptor (beta chain) was observed in a study of T-cell reconstitution after alpha-beta-depleted transplantation in children. The CDR3 sequence is 15 residues long. Germline V gene data show CDR1 as SEHNR and CDR2 as FQNEAQ (reference sequence). V was shortened by 1 base and J by 5 bases, with 12 bases between the two germline ends. Unique molecular identifiers tagged the TCRbeta library. From the PCR reads, TCRdb called clonotypes with MiXCR, one entry per CDR3 protein. The sample includes roughly 490,000 distinct CDR3 sequences, about an eighth of them seen just once. V and J are TRBV7-9 and TRBJ2-4; D is unresolved. The sequencing here drew on PBMCs, mostly from graft donor cells, taken 180 days after TCRalphabeta/CD19-depleted stem cell transplant. The source is a female patient aged 2-9 years who had a stem cell transplant for aplastic anemia, so the T cells may come from the graft donor. The CDR3 sequence: CASSLGRPPQNIQYF. CDR3 DNA sequence: TGTGCCAGCAGCTTAGGACGTCCCCCCCAAAACATTCAGTACTTC.